Listed here are 10 T cell receptor beta chains from one sample, sequenced in a study of blood T cell repertoires in COVID-19 (dated by TCRdb to 2020 to 2021). Library preparation used the immunoSEQ multiplex PCR assay. This is the immuneACCESS table as TCRdb keeps it, with only in-frame sequences that have V and J called. A part of the clones is gone; compared with another copy, unresolved V genes explain less than half, and the rest is unexplained. In this sample the table shows approximately 250,000 clones, around 84% of which occur a single time. Approximately 5.1% of the sample belongs to the ten largest clones. Sequencing input: peripheral blood. Receptors originate from a woman aged 60-75 years with COVID-19, enrolled during active disease.

This clone was recorded only once. The chain has TRBV20-1 and TRBJ2-3, with D perhaps TRBD2 (5 bases). Germline V gives CDR1 DFQATT, CDR2 SNEGSKA (reference sequence). The CDR3 covers 11 residues. V gave up 3 bases and J gave up 6 bases, with 7 bases separating them. This chain's CDR3 is CSASLADTQYF. The CDR3 region has the DNA TGCAGTGCTAGTCTAGCTGATACGCAGTATTTT.

The CDR3 nucleotides are TGCAGCGTGGGGCAGGGTGTGTCTAATGAAAAACTGTTTTTT. This sequence encodes CSVGQGVSNEKLFF. J is TRBJ1-4 and V is TRBV29-1, with TRBD1 as a possible D gene (5 bases). Trimming removed 6 bases at V and 3 bases at J, with 14 bases between. The CDR3 loop spans 14 amino acids. CDR1 and CDR2 (germline): SQVTM, ANQGSEA. The complete variable domain, with remaining parts taken from reference TRBV29-1 and TRBJ1-4, reads SAVISQKPSRDICQRGTSLTIQCQVDSQVTMMFWYRQQPGQSLTLIATANQGSEATYESGFVIDKFPISRPNLTFSTLTVSNMSPEDSSIYLCSVGQGVSNEKLFFGSGTQLSVL.

This chain connects TRBV10-3 to TRBJ1-4, with D perhaps matching TRBD1 (5 bases). The CDR3 sequence is 16 residues long. Trimming took 0 bases from V and 0 from J, leaving 8 bases between them. CDR1 and CDR2 from the germline V gene are ENHRY and SYGVKD. Here the CDR3 reads CAISESGGATNEKLFF. CDR3 DNA sequence: TGTGCCATCAGTGAGTCCGGGGGAGCAACTAATGAAAAACTGTTTTTT.

This rearrangement joins TRBV6-6 to TRBJ2-1, with 10 bases fitting TRBD2. V shed 5 bases and J 2 bases; nucleotides not matched to a gene: 3. CDR1 is MNHNY, CDR2 SVGAGI, per germline (reference sequence). CDR3 length equals 15 residues. CDR3 nucleotides: TGTGCCAGCAGTACAGGACTAGCGGCCTACAATGAGCAGTTCTTC. Amino acids: CASSTGLAAYNEQFF.

The chain couples TRBV19 to TRBJ1-4, with 7 bases identical to TRBD1. The CDR3 has 15 residues. From germline, CDR1 is LNHDA and CDR2 SQIVND (reference sequence). V gave up 5 bases and J gave up 8 bases; unmatched junction bases: 11. The CDR3 reads CASSAGTALQEKLFF. The CDR3, as DNA: TGTGCCAGTAGTGCCGGGACAGCCTTACAGGAAAAACTGTTTTTT.

This sequence joins TRBV30 and TRBJ2-2; D call uncertain. Germline values: CDR1 GTSNPN, CDR2 SVGIG (reference sequence). CDR3 length: 14 amino acids. V lost 1 base and J 5 bases, leaving 11 bases between the germline ends. CDR3 sequence: CAWSASRYTGELFF. DNA for the CDR3: TGTGCCTGGAGTGCGAGTAGATATACCGGGGAGCTGTTTTTT.

The rearrangement joins TRBV28 to TRBJ1-6; 10 bases are shared with TRBD1. After removal of 6 bases from V and 7 bases from J, the junction contained 12 bases not matched to a gene. There are 17 residues in the CDR3. Looked up from germline, CDR1 is MDHEN and CDR2 is SYDVKM. CDR3 loop: CASSRLTGGVRNSPLHF. The CDR3 DNA is TGTGCCAGCAGCCGACTGACAGGGGGCGTGAGGAATTCACCCCTCCACTTT. Full variable domain (remainder filled in from reference TRBV28 and TRBJ1-6): DVKVTQSSRYLVKRTGEKVFLECVQDMDHENMFWYRQDPGLGLRLIYFSYDVKMKEKGDIPEGYSVSREKKERFSLILESASTNQTSMYLCASSRLTGGVRNSPLHFGNGTRLTVT.

The rearrangement joins TRBV19 to TRBJ2-3, with D possibly being TRBD2 (6 bases). Germline lookup yields CDR1 LNHDA and CDR2 SQIVND (reference sequence). This CDR3 has 15 residues. V was pared by 5 bases and J by 5 bases, with 17 bases between. The CDR3 coding sequence is TGTGCCAGTAGTCCCGGAGGGGTCGTTAAAGATACGCAGTATTTT. Translation: CASSPGGVVKDTQYF.

The chain combines TRBV4-2 with TRBJ2-6, with 7 bases aligning to TRBD2. The V segment lost 6 bases and the J segment 3 bases; nucleotides outside the gene matches: 14. Germline V lookup: CDR1 LGHNA, CDR2 YNFKEQ. This CDR3 spans 18 amino acids. The CDR3 DNA reads as TGTGCCAGCAGACTTCGCGGGGCAGCGGGGCGTGGGGCCAACGTCCTGACTTTC. Protein: CASRLRGAAGRGANVLTF.

The chain carries TRBV2 and TRBJ1-6, with TRBD1 matching over 8 bases. The CDR3 extends over 14 amino acids. J lost 8 bases, V lost 8 bases, and 8 bases had no gene match. The germline gives CDR1 SNHLY, CDR2 FYNNEI. The CDR3 here is CASSRADRDSPLHF. The CDR3 region has the DNA TGTGCCAGCTCCCGAGCGGACAGGGATTCACCCCTCCACTTT.